Listed below are T cell receptor beta chains from one sample, sequenced in a study of radiotherapy plus CTLA-4 blockade in lung cancer. Profiled with immunoSEQ multiplex PCR; TCRdb holds only in-frame clones, not every one. Of 30,000 or so clones detected, approximately 80% appear once; the ten largest clones hold roughly 8%. This specimen was peripheral blood, taken from a patient treated with radiotherapy plus ipilimumab. The receptors originated from a human donor with non-small cell lung cancer who had stable disease on radiotherapy plus ipilimumab. The CDR3 runs from the conserved cysteine through the conserved F or W. The D gene is left open where the match is weak. Not every row has a clone size; where given, it reads once, few, many or a size class.

14,TRBV6-4,TRBJ2-2,.,.,CASSDSQDTGELFF,TGTGCCAGCAGTGACTCGCAAGACACCGGGGAGCTGTTTTTT
17,TRBV9,TRBJ1-5,.,TRBD1,CASSVGQGGYSNQPQHF,TGTGCCAGCAGCGTTGGACAGGGTGGTTATAGCAATCAGCCCCAGCATTTT
16,TRBV21-1,TRBJ1-5,.,.,CASSKDPGSLGQPQHF,TGTGCCAGCAGCAAAGATCCGGGGAGCTTGGGTCAGCCCCAGCATTTT
13,TRBV27,TRBJ2-5,.,.,CASSLYSEETQYF,TGTGCCAGCAGTTTATACAGTGAAGAGACCCAGTACTTC
13,TRBV30,TRBJ2-5,.,.,CAYRTSGVQTQYF,TGTGCCTACCGGACAAGTGGCGTGCAGACCCAGTACTTC
14,TRBV6-5,TRBJ1-5,once,.,CASRPGPDNQPQHF,TGTGCCAGCAGACCCGGGCCAGACAATCAGCCCCAGCATTTT
17,TRBV10-3,TRBJ1-4,.,TRBD1,CATKGTGGFQANEKLFF,TGTGCCACAAAAGGGACAGGGGGCTTTCAGGCTAATGAAAAACTGTTTTTT
15,TRBV4-3,TRBJ2-7,.,TRBD2,CASSRLSGDSYEQYF,TGCGCCAGCAGCCGACTTAGCGGGGACTCCTACGAGCAGTACTTC
13,TRBV28,TRBJ1-1,once,.,CASSLSWRGETFF,TGTGCCAGCAGTTTAAGTTGGAGGGGCGAAACTTTCTTT
13,TRBV6-1,TRBJ1-1,.,.,CASTRRTDTEAFF,TGTGCCAGCACCCGCCGGACTGACACTGAAGCTTTCTTT
18,TRBV28,TRBJ1-6,once,.,CASSLLFEGFSYNSPLHF,TGTGCCAGCAGTTTATTATTTGAGGGGTTCTCCTATAATTCACCCCTCCACTTT
15,TRBV9,TRBJ2-1,.,.,CASSVVAGAGNEQFF,TGTGCCAGCAGCGTAGTCGCGGGGGCGGGTAATGAGCAGTTCTTC
15,TRBV10-3,TRBJ2-2,.,.,CAIRLGASDTGELFF,TGTGCCATCAGATTAGGGGCGTCGGACACCGGGGAGCTGTTTTTT
13,TRBV28,TRBJ1-2,.,TRBD1,CASSRDRIYGYTF,TGTGCCAGCAGCCGGGACAGGATATATGGCTACACCTTC
15,TRBV7-2,TRBJ1-1,.,TRBD1,CASSLASGTGAEAFF,TGTGCCAGCAGCTTAGCCTCCGGGACAGGGGCCGAAGCTTTCTTT
14,TRBV18,TRBJ1-1,.,.,CASSPRSLNTEAFF,TGTGCCAGCTCACCACGGTCACTGAACACTGAAGCTTTCTTT
14,TRBV7-8,TRBJ1-3,once,.,CASSLRRSGNTIYF,TGTGCCAGCAGCTTAAGGCGCTCTGGAAACACCATATATTTT
15,TRBV10-2,TRBJ2-1,.,.,CASCYPGKQNNEQFF,TGCGCCAGCTGTTACCCGGGCAAGCAGAACAATGAGCAGTTCTTC
12,TRBV6-4,TRBJ1-2,medium-sized,.,CASRQILYGYTF,TGTGCCAGCAGACAGATTCTCTATGGCTACACCTTC
15,TRBV19,TRBJ2-1,few,TRBD2,CASTLRAGGVNEQFF,TGTGCCAGTACTCTAAGAGCGGGGGGCGTAAATGAGCAGTTCTTC
16,TRBV11-2,TRBJ2-1,.,.,CASSIRGGRSYNEQFF,TGTGCCAGCAGCATCAGGGGGGGCCGATCCTACAATGAGCAGTTCTTC
15,TRBV6-5,TRBJ2-5,.,TRBD1,CASSYGQGARETQYF,TGTGCCAGCAGTTACGGACAGGGGGCGCGGGAGACCCAGTACTTC
15,TRBV2,TRBJ1-3,.,TRBD1,CASSGQGGSGNTIYF,TGTGCCAGCAGTGGACAGGGAGGCTCTGGAAACACCATATATTTT
14,TRBV6-5,TRBJ1-5,.,TRBD1,CASSYQGVNQPQHF,TGTGCCAGCAGTTATCAGGGGGTCAATCAGCCCCAGCATTTT
15,TRBV7-2,TRBJ2-7,.,TRBD1,CASSLSAGQGYEQYF,TGTGCCAGCAGCTTATCAGCGGGACAGGGTTACGAGCAGTACTTC